This is a list of T cell receptor beta chains from one sample in a study of T cells after yellow fever vaccination. TCRdb analysed the 5' RACE reads with MiXCR anew, one entry per CDR3 protein. The sample has 100,000 or so distinct CDR3 sequences, roughly 9% seen once; the top ten hold approximately 15%. This specimen was CD8+ T cells not binding an NS4B(214-222) dextramer, sorted from PBMCs, taken around 15 days after the first yellow fever vaccination. Receptor source: a man aged 18 to 30 who received the YFV17D yellow fever vaccine. The CDR3 runs from the conserved cysteine through the conserved F or W. Each record gives: D gene, V gene, clone size, J gene, CDR3 protein, CDR3 DNA. The D gene is left open where the match is weak. Expanded clones are given a class, and other clones once, few, many or no size at all.

d_gene: NA
v_gene: TRBV4-3
abundance: few
j_gene: TRBJ2-1
CDR3aa: CASSLEGRNEQFF
CDR3nt: TGCGCCAGCAGCCTGGAGGGGCGGAATGAGCAGTTCTTC

d_gene: NA
v_gene: TRBV12-5
abundance: NA
j_gene: TRBJ1-1
CDR3aa: CASGLVLTGEAFF
CDR3nt: TGTGCTAGTGGTTTGGTACTAACGGGGGAAGCTTTCTTT

d_gene: TRBD2
v_gene: TRBV6-4
abundance: NA
j_gene: TRBJ2-3
CDR3aa: CASSASGGADTQYF
CDR3nt: TGTGCCAGCAGTGCTAGCGGGGGGGCAGATACGCAGTATTTT

d_gene: TRBD1
v_gene: TRBV6-2/TRBV6-3
abundance: NA
j_gene: TRBJ2-3
CDR3aa: CASNGQGRDTQYF
CDR3nt: TGTGCCAGCAATGGACAGGGGAGAGATACGCAGTATTTT

d_gene: NA
v_gene: TRBV28
abundance: NA
j_gene: TRBJ1-6
CDR3aa: CACRYQDDSPLHF
CDR3nt: TGTGCCTGCCGTTACCAGGACGATTCACCCCTCCACTTT

d_gene: TRBD2
v_gene: TRBV11-2
abundance: many
j_gene: TRBJ2-4
CDR3aa: CASSLGLAGEQAKNIQYF
CDR3nt: TGTGCCAGCAGCTTAGGACTAGCGGGGGAGCAAGCCAAAAACATTCAGTACTTC

d_gene: NA
v_gene: TRBV5-6
abundance: many
j_gene: TRBJ2-3
CDR3aa: CASSTASPGYRPPDTQYF
CDR3nt: TGTGCCAGCAGCACGGCTTCACCTGGTTACAGGCCGCCGGATACGCAGTATTTT

d_gene: NA
v_gene: TRBV11-3
abundance: NA
j_gene: TRBJ1-1
CDR3aa: CASSKGDWENTEAFF
CDR3nt: TGTGCCAGCAGCAAAGGGGACTGGGAGAACACTGAAGCTTTCTTT

d_gene: TRBD1
v_gene: TRBV7-9
abundance: few
j_gene: TRBJ2-2
CDR3aa: CASSFWTGETGELFF
CDR3nt: TGTGCCAGCAGCTTCTGGACAGGAGAAACCGGGGAGCTGTTTTTT

d_gene: TRBD2
v_gene: TRBV7-9
abundance: few
j_gene: TRBJ2-5
CDR3aa: CASSGPVRGRETQYF
CDR3nt: TGTGCCAGCAGCGGTCCGGTGCGGGGGAGGGAGACCCAGTACTTC

d_gene: NA
v_gene: TRBV10-3
abundance: NA
j_gene: TRBJ2-1
CDR3aa: CAAKGDPSYNEQFF
CDR3nt: TGTGCCGCAAAAGGGGACCCTTCCTACAATGAGCAGTTCTTC

d_gene: TRBD1
v_gene: TRBV10-3
abundance: many
j_gene: TRBJ2-2
CDR3aa: CAISAPGQSNTGELFF
CDR3nt: TGTGCCATCAGTGCCCCGGGACAGTCGAACACCGGGGAGCTGTTTTTT

d_gene: NA
v_gene: TRBV3-1
abundance: NA
j_gene: TRBJ2-5
CDR3aa: CASSPLRGETQYF
CDR3nt: TGTGCCAGCAGCCCTCTGAGGGGGGAGACCCAGTACTTC

d_gene: TRBD2
v_gene: TRBV2
abundance: NA
j_gene: TRBJ2-1
CDR3aa: CASSDWLAGEHQYNEQFF
CDR3nt: TGTGCCAGCAGTGATTGGCTAGCGGGGGAACACCAATACAATGAGCAGTTCTTC

d_gene: NA
v_gene: TRBV5-1
abundance: NA
j_gene: TRBJ2-2
CDR3aa: CASSLDRGYTGELFF
CDR3nt: TGCGCCAGCAGCTTGGATCGGGGGTATACCGGGGAGCTGTTTTTT

d_gene: TRBD2
v_gene: TRBV6-2/TRBV6-3
abundance: few
j_gene: TRBJ2-5
CDR3aa: CASSYPEGVPSGETQYF
CDR3nt: TGTGCCAGCAGCTACCCCGAGGGTGTGCCTAGCGGTGAGACCCAGTACTTC

d_gene: NA
v_gene: TRBV5-6
abundance: NA
j_gene: TRBJ1-5
CDR3aa: CASSLKASNQPQHF
CDR3nt: TGTGCCAGCAGCTTGAAGGCGAGCAATCAGCCCCAGCATTTT

d_gene: NA
v_gene: TRBV11-1
abundance: NA
j_gene: TRBJ2-6
CDR3aa: CASSLASRGMGAGANVLTF
CDR3nt: TGTGCCAGCAGCTTAGCGTCTCGGGGTATGGGAGCTGGGGCCAACGTCCTGACTTTC

d_gene: NA
v_gene: TRBV12-3/TRBV12-4
abundance: many
j_gene: TRBJ1-2
CDR3aa: CASSFPGGGHGYTF
CDR3nt: TGTGCCAGCAGTTTCCCGGGAGGTGGGCATGGCTACACCTTC

d_gene: NA
v_gene: TRBV4-1
abundance: many
j_gene: TRBJ2-2
CDR3aa: CASSPTRGPGTGELFF
CDR3nt: TGCGCCAGCAGCCCTACAAGAGGGCCGGGCACCGGGGAGCTGTTTTTT

d_gene: NA
v_gene: TRBV7-9
abundance: few
j_gene: TRBJ1-1
CDR3aa: CASSLEGTFF
CDR3nt: TGTGCCAGCAGCCTGGAGGGCACTTTCTTT

d_gene: TRBD2
v_gene: TRBV12-3/TRBV12-4
abundance: few
j_gene: TRBJ2-3
CDR3aa: CASSSPGTSGVTDTQYF
CDR3nt: TGTGCCAGCAGTTCGCCCGGGACTAGCGGGGTAACAGATACGCAGTATTTT

d_gene: TRBD2
v_gene: TRBV6-1
abundance: few
j_gene: TRBJ2-1
CDR3aa: CASSVSGGSYNEQFF
CDR3nt: TGTGCCAGCAGTGTTAGCGGGGGGTCATACAATGAGCAGTTCTTC

d_gene: TRBD1
v_gene: TRBV6-5
abundance: NA
j_gene: TRBJ2-2
CDR3aa: CASSYPRGQFTGELFF
CDR3nt: TGTGCCAGCAGTTACCCCCGGGGACAGTTCACCGGGGAGCTGTTTTTT

d_gene: NA
v_gene: TRBV7-9
abundance: NA
j_gene: TRBJ1-1
CDR3aa: CASSLGAYSGDTEAFF
CDR3nt: TGTGCCAGCAGCTTAGGGGCTTATTCAGGGGACACTGAAGCTTTCTTT

d_gene: NA
v_gene: TRBV12-3/TRBV12-4
abundance: few
j_gene: TRBJ2-7
CDR3aa: CASAYEGAPYEQYF
CDR3nt: TGTGCCAGCGCCTATGAGGGTGCCCCCTACGAGCAGTACTTC

d_gene: NA
v_gene: TRBV6-2/TRBV6-3
abundance: NA
j_gene: TRBJ2-7
CDR3aa: CASSPPRGWPYEQYF
CDR3nt: TGTGCCAGCAGTCCCCCCCGGGGCTGGCCCTACGAGCAGTACTTC

d_gene: NA
v_gene: TRBV20-1
abundance: few
j_gene: TRBJ1-2
CDR3aa: CSARDRGGGGYTF
CDR3nt: TGCAGTGCTAGAGACAGGGGTGGGGGTGGCTACACCTTC

d_gene: NA
v_gene: TRBV7-3
abundance: few
j_gene: TRBJ2-2
CDR3aa: CASSLTALNTGELFF
CDR3nt: TGTGCCAGCAGCTTAACTGCCCTGAACACCGGGGAGCTGTTTTTT

d_gene: NA
v_gene: TRBV7-2
abundance: NA
j_gene: TRBJ1-4
CDR3aa: CASSLDPGHEKLFF
CDR3nt: TGTGCCAGCAGCTTAGACCCCGGACATGAAAAACTGTTTTTT

d_gene: NA
v_gene: TRBV7-9
abundance: NA
j_gene: TRBJ2-3
CDR3aa: CASSSGRIRTDTQYF
CDR3nt: TGTGCCAGCAGCTCAGGGCGGATCCGCACAGATACGCAGTATTTT

d_gene: NA
v_gene: TRBV6-5
abundance: few
j_gene: TRBJ1-5
CDR3aa: CASSTFGQSNQPQHF
CDR3nt: TGTGCCAGCAGTACTTTTGGACAAAGCAATCAGCCCCAGCATTTT

d_gene: NA
v_gene: TRBV9
abundance: many
j_gene: TRBJ1-1
CDR3aa: CASSVAWVNTEAFF
CDR3nt: TGTGCCAGCAGCGTAGCTTGGGTGAACACTGAAGCTTTCTTT

d_gene: NA
v_gene: TRBV5-1
abundance: NA
j_gene: TRBJ2-1
CDR3aa: CASSLGMGGNEQFF
CDR3nt: TGCGCCAGCAGCTTGGGTATGGGCGGCAATGAGCAGTTCTTC

d_gene: NA
v_gene: TRBV12-1
abundance: few
j_gene: TRBJ2-1
CDR3aa: CASSFCTGRPSYNEQFF
CDR3nt: TGTGCCAGCAGTTTTTGTACAGGGAGGCCATCCTACAATGAGCAGTTCTTC

d_gene: NA
v_gene: TRBV7-7
abundance: NA
j_gene: TRBJ2-7
CDR3aa: CASSLNPSHEQYF
CDR3nt: TGTGCCAGCAGCTTAAACCCCAGCCACGAGCAGTACTTC

d_gene: TRBD2
v_gene: TRBV7-2
abundance: few
j_gene: TRBJ2-1
CDR3aa: CASSVGLAGGPVGEQFF
CDR3nt: TGTGCCAGCAGCGTCGGACTAGCGGGGGGGCCGGTGGGTGAGCAGTTCTTC

d_gene: NA
v_gene: TRBV12-3/TRBV12-4
abundance: NA
j_gene: TRBJ2-7
CDR3aa: CASSFGIGGSYEQYF
CDR3nt: TGTGCCAGCAGTTTCGGGATCGGGGGATCCTACGAGCAGTACTTC

d_gene: NA
v_gene: TRBV5-4
abundance: NA
j_gene: TRBJ2-5
CDR3aa: CASSPTGRARQETQYF
CDR3nt: TGTGCCAGCAGCCCCACGGGAAGGGCTCGCCAAGAGACCCAGTACTTC

d_gene: TRBD2
v_gene: TRBV27
abundance: NA
j_gene: TRBJ2-3
CDR3aa: CASSLRTSGVLTDTQYF
CDR3nt: TGTGCCAGCAGTCTACGGACTAGCGGGGTTCTCACAGATACGCAGTATTTT

d_gene: TRBD1
v_gene: TRBV27
abundance: few
j_gene: TRBJ1-1
CDR3aa: CASRTQGFYAEAFF
CDR3nt: TGTGCCAGCAGAACACAGGGGTTTTATGCTGAAGCTTTCTTT

d_gene: TRBD2
v_gene: TRBV4-3
abundance: NA
j_gene: TRBJ2-2
CDR3aa: CASSQDSAGGITGELFF
CDR3nt: TGCGCCAGCAGCCAAGATTCGGCGGGGGGAATCACCGGGGAGCTGTTTTTT

d_gene: NA
v_gene: TRBV20-1
abundance: few
j_gene: TRBJ1-4
CDR3aa: CSARDRGTTNEKLFF
CDR3nt: TGCAGTGCTAGAGATCGAGGGACAACTAATGAAAAACTGTTTTTT